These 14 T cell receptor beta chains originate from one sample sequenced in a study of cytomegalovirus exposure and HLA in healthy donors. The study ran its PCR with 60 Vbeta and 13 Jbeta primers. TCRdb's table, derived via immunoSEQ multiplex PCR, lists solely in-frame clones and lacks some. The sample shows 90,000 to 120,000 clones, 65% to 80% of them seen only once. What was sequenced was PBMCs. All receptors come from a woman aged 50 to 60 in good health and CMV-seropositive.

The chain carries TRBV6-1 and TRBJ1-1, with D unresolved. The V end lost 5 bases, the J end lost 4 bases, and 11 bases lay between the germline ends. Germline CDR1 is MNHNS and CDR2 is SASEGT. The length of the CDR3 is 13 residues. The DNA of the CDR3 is TGTGCCAGCAGTCGGGAGAGGAGCACTGAAGCTTTCTTT. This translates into CASSRERSTEAFF.

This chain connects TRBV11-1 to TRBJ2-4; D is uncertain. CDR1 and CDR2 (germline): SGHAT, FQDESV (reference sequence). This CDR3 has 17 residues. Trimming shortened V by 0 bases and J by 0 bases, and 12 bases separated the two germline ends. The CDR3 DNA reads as TGTGCCAGCAGCTTAGCGGAGCAGAACCTAGCCAAAAACATTCAGTACTTC. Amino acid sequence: CASSLAEQNLAKNIQYF.

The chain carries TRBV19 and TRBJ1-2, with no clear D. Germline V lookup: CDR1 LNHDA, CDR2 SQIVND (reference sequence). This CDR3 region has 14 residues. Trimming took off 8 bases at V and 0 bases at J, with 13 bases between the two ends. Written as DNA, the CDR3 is TGTGCCAGTGTGGTGGGCACAGCTAACTATGGCTACACCTTC. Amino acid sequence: CASVVGTANYGYTF.

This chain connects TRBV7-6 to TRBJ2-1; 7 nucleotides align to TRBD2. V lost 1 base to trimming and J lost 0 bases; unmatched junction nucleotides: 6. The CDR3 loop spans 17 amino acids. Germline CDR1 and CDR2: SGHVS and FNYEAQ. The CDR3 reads CASSLVRGVSSYNEQFF. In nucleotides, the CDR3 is TGTGCCAGCAGCTTAGTTCGGGGGGTAAGCTCCTACAATGAGCAGTTCTTC.

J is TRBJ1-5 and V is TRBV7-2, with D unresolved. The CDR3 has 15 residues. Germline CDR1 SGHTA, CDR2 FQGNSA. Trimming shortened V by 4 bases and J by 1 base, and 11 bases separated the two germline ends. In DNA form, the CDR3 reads TGTGCCAGCAGCTCCCAGGTGGCAAGCAATCAGCCCCAGCATTTT. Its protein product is CASSSQVASNQPQHF.

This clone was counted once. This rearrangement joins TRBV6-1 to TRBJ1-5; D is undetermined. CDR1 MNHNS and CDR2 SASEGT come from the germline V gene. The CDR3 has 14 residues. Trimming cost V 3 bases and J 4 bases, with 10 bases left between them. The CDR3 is CASSDWGGNQPQHF. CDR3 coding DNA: TGTGCCAGCAGTGACTGGGGAGGTAATCAGCCCCAGCATTTT.

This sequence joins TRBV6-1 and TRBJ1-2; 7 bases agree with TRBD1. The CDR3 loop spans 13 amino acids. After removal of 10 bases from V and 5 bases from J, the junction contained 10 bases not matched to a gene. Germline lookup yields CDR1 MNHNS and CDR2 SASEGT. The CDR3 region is CATRDRPTYGYTF. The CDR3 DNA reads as TGTGCCACGAGGGACAGACCTACTTATGGCTACACCTTC.

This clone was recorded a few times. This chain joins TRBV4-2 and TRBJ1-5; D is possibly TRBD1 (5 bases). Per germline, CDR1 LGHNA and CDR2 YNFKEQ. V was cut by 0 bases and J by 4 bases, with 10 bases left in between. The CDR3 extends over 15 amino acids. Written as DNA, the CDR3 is TGTGCCAGCAGCCAAGACAGGGTGAGAAATCAGCCCCAGCATTTT. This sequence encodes CASSQDRVRNQPQHF.

CDR3 DNA: TGCGCCAGCAGCTTTAGCGGGGGAAACACCGGGGAGCTGTTTTTT. It codes for CASSFSGGNTGELFF. This chain connects TRBV5-1 to TRBJ2-2; 9 bases align to TRBD2. This CDR3 spans 15 amino acids. V was pared by 2 bases and J by 2 bases, with 1 base of the junction left unmatched. Germline CDR1 is SGHRS and CDR2 is YFSETQ.

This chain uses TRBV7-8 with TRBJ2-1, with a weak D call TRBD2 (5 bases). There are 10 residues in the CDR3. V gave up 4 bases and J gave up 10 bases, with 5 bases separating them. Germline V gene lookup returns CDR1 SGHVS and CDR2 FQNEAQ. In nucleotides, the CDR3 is TGTGCCAGCAGCTCGGGAGAGCAGTTCTTC. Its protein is CASSSGEQFF.

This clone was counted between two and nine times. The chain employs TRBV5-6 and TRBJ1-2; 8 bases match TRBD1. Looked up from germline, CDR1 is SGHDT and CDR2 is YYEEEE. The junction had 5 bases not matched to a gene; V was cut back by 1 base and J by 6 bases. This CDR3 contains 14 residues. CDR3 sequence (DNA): TGTGCCAGCAGCTTGCAGGGGGCGCAGGATGGCTACACCTTC. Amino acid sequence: CASSLQGAQDGYTF.

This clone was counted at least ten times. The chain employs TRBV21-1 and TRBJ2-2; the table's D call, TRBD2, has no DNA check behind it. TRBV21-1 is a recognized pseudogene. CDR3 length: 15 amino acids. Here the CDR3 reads CASSKKTFRAGELFF. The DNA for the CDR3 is TGTGCCAGCAGCAAAAAAACCTTCCGCGCCGGGGAGCTGTTTTTT.

CDR3 region: CASSEQGAGAVETQYF. CDR3 in DNA: TGTGCCAGCAGCGAACAGGGGGCAGGGGCTGTGGAGACCCAGTACTTC. The V call is TRBV9, the J call TRBJ2-5; 9 bases line up with TRBD1. The CDR3 has 16 residues. J lost 5 bases, V lost 3 bases, and 11 bases had no gene match. From germline, CDR1 is SGDLS and CDR2 YYNGEE.

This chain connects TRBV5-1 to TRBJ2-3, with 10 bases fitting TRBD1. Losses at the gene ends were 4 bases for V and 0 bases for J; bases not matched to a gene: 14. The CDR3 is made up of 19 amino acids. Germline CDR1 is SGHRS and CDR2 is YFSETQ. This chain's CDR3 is CASSGRGQGGLSSTDTQYF. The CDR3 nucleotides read TGCGCCAGCAGCGGGCGAGGACAGGGGGGTCTATCTAGCACAGATACGCAGTATTTT.